The T cell receptor beta chain under discussion was sequenced for a study of blood T cells in healthy people across ages. Study outcomes and limitations: In older individuals, TCR beta diversity per million T cells was lower, falling roughly linearly with age.

A word on this clonotype: Its antigen is as yet unknown.

Trimming pared 4 bases from V and 7 bases from J, leaving 13 bases between. The CDR3 extends over 12 amino acids. Germline V lookup: CDR1 SQVTM, CDR2 ANQGSEA. The use of a sample-barcoded 5' primer and a J-beta primer mix characterized a second PCR of about 7 to 12 cycles. Researchers report that each sample yielded at least 2.5 million CDR3-containing paired-end reads. TCRdb re-called the 5' RACE reads with MiXCR, one entry per CDR3 protein. The profile covers around 1,800,000 distinct CDR3 sequences, with 35% to 50% appearing a single time and roughly 23% taken by the ten largest. This receptor was obtained from a human donor in good health. The chain joins TRBV29-1 to TRBJ1-2; D is ambiguous. Source material: blood. The CDR3 reads CSVVIGALGYTF. CDR3 coding DNA: TGCAGCGTTGTCATTGGCGCGCTTGGCTACACCTTC.